This T cell receptor beta chain was captured by sequencing in a study of T cell responses to AZD1222 COVID-19 vaccine listed by TCRdb under 2021. In terms of the full investigation: AZD1222 recipients whose second dose came at about 4 weeks and those whose second dose came at about 12 weeks were combined into one group, since spike-specific TCR depth and breadth did not differ between the two schedules. A total of just over 230 trial participants underwent TCR sequencing, of whom roughly 210 received two doses of AZD1222 and approximately 25 received two doses of the MenACWY control vaccine. Trial participants were enrolled into age subgroups of 18-55, 56-69 and 70-plus years, which contained roughly 140, 27 and 60 TCR-sequenced participants, respectively. General findings and caveats noted by the study authors: Because no samples from the day 14 peak response were available, repertoires could be characterized only after the peak T cell response. After two AZD1222 doses, both the breadth and the depth of spike-specific TCRs were significantly higher than at day 0 and than in MenACWY recipients. CD4 TCRs associated with the vaccine covered the entire spike protein, and the dominant responses were in regions 160-218 and 743-854. Only a handful of AZD1222 recipients were SARS-CoV-2 seropositive at baseline, limiting conclusions about previously exposed vaccinees. The 56-69-year group was small, and its depth increase did not reach significance, likely because of low power. Epitopes outside the regions mutated in the B.1.351 and B.1.1.7 variants were reportedly recognized by nearly half of the unique spike-specific TCRs. Most participants were white British and females outnumbered males, and the authors suggested that clonal diversity may have been underestimated.

The CDR3 regions of human TCRbeta chains were analyzed by immunosequencing. Per the authors' processing: TCRs in the repertoires were matched against a reference library of SARS-CoV-2-specific TCRs that had been generated with the MIRA antigen-specificity platform. Breadth was defined as the fraction of unique TCRs that were SARS-CoV-2-associated. Depth was defined as the fraction of total T cells that were SARS-CoV-2-associated. Using the MIRA data, each spike-specific TCR was assigned both to the spike region to which the TCR was reactive and to a CD4 or CD8 class. Log10-transformed breadth and depth values were compared by one-way ANOVA with Sidak's multiple comparisons tests. TCRdb took this table from immuneACCESS and kept in-frame rearrangements with V and J called. Such tables lack part of the clones; where checked against another copy, unresolved V genes explain under half of the gap, and the rest is unexplained. V and J calls and clone size are copied from that table; D and trimming were computed from the DNA. The sample yields fewer than 150,000 clones; 88% were counted once. The ten largest clonotypes hold approximately 8% of the sample.

As concerns this clone: Its antigen has not been determined. Per-nucleotide qualities are absent, and no much larger clonotype sits a single base away.

The junction shows trimming of 2 bases on V and 8 bases on J, plus 7 bases between the germline ends. The CDR3, from cysteine to phenylalanine, totals 13 residues. The read is trimmed to its CDR3 DNA, 39 bases read in frame from base 1. The germline V gene (reference sequence) provides CDR1 MNHNY and CDR2 SVGAGI. In light of the paper, this sample's time point label describes: baseline before first vaccination. Vaccinee samples came from UK trials COV001 and COV002, including a single-blind randomized controlled phase 2/3 trial of AZD1222 (ChAdOx1 nCoV-19) in healthy adults. Trial participant PBMC samples were collected at day 0 and day 28 after the second dose for TCRbeta chain sequencing.

The starting material was peripheral blood, obtained on day 0 of AZD1222 vaccination. The chain is assembled from TRBV6-6 and TRBJ1-6; there is no confident call for the D gene. The receptor's source is an adult in good health. The CDR3 in this case is CASSYITDSPLHF. Read as DNA, the sequence is TGTGCCAGCAGTTACATCACGGATTCACCCCTCCACTTT.